The next 12 T cell receptor beta chains were all read from a single sample in a study of T cells expressing NK-cell markers. Following a re-call of the 5' RACE reads, TCRdb has one entry per CDR3 protein and lacks DNA. Its table records fewer than 400,000 distinct CDR3 sequences. The sequencing sample was made of blood T cells: a sorted CD56 or NKG2C T cell subset, CD4+ or CD8+ T cells, or bulk PBMC T cells (not recorded which). The origin of the receptors is a man aged 18-70 years in good health.

The chain carries TRBV20-1 and TRBJ1-3. Germline assignment: CDR1 DFQATT and CDR2 SNEGSKA (reference sequence). The CDR3 loop spans 14 amino acids. This CDR3 is CSASRQNSGNTIYF.

The chain employs TRBV20-1 and TRBJ1-2. CDR3 length equals 12 residues. CDR1 DFQATT and CDR2 SNEGSKA come from the germline V gene (reference sequence). The CDR3 region is CSGRLANYGYTF.

The chain is built from TRBV7-2 and TRBJ2-3; the TRBD1 assignment by TCRdb is unverifiable without DNA. Germline CDR1 SGHTA, CDR2 FQGNSA. The CDR3 contains 15 residues. The CDR3 loop is CASSYDRGNRDTQYF.

The chain uses TRBV19 and TRBJ2-3; TCRdb lists TRBD1, though no DNA is available to test this call. The CDR3 is made up of 15 amino acids. Germline V gene data show CDR1 as LNHDA and CDR2 as SQIVND (reference sequence). CDR3: CASRTTGSGTDTQYF.

This chain links TRBV29-1 with TRBJ1-1. This CDR3 has 15 amino acids. Germline CDR1 and CDR2: SQVTM and ANQGSEA. This CDR3 reads CSVSRLDKLNTEAFF.

The chain employs TRBV6-5 and TRBJ1-1. The CDR3 is 11 amino acids. Germline V gene lookup returns CDR1 MNHEY and CDR2 SVGAGI. This CDR3 is CASSQSREAFF.

J is TRBJ2-1 and V is TRBV7-2; there is no DNA to check the TCRdb D call of TRBD2. This CDR3 is built from 13 residues. Germline V lookup: CDR1 SGHTA, CDR2 FQGNSA. The CDR3: CASSLGLPLEQFF.

V gene TRBV6-1 combines with J gene TRBJ1-1. Looked up from germline, CDR1 is MNHNS and CDR2 is SASEGT. The CDR3 loop spans 15 amino acids. The CDR3 is CASRTAVTMNTEAFF.

The CDR3 loop is CASSARYTDTQYF. The chain has TRBV7-3 and TRBJ2-3. The length of the CDR3 is 13 residues. CDR1 and CDR2 (germline): SGHTA, FQGTGA.

The genes are TRBV7-9 and TRBJ2-2; the TRBD1 assignment by TCRdb is unverifiable without DNA. Germline V gene sequence: CDR1 SEHNR, CDR2 FQNEAQ (reference sequence). This CDR3 comprises 16 residues. CDR3 sequence reads: CASRRTGTENTGELFF.

The V call is TRBV28, the J call TRBJ2-7. CDR3 size: 15 residues. The germline CDR1 and CDR2 sequences are MDHEN and SYDVKM. The CDR3 here is CASSLAGGGSYEQYF.

The V call is TRBV6-5, the J call TRBJ1-6. This CDR3 is 19 amino acids long. CDR1 MNHEY and CDR2 SVGAGI come from the germline V gene. The CDR3 sequence: CASSYHRRGTSAGNSPLHF.